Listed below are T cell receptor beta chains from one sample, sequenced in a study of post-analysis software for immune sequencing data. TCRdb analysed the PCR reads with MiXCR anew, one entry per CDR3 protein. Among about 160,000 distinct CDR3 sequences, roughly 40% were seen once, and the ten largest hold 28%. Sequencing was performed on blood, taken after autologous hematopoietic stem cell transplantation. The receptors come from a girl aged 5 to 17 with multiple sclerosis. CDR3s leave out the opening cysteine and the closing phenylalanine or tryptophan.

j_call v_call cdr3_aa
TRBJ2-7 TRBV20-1 SAESTPEQY
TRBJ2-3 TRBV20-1 SALGLAGYTDTQY
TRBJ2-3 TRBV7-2 ASSFSGSPDTQY
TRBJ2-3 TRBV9 ASSNSGRGADTQY
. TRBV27 ASSLFAGELLYEQY
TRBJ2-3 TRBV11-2 ASSPSGAPSEDTQY
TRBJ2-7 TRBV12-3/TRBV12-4 ASSFRAGVAEQY
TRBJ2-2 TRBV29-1 SGRQGAVSGELF
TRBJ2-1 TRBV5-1 ASSRLLAGGPGNEQF
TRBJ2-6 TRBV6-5 ASRLTGTGANVLT
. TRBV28 ASSPPGTGAHEQY
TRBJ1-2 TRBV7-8 ASAKAVSPYGYT
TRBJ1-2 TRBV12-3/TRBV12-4 ASSEGYQRGYT
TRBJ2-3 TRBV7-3 ASSPGTAPSTDTQY
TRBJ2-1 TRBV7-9 ASSGGRVEQF
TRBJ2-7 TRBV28 ASSFPDREGSYEQY
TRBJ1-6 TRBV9 ASSVGADSPLH
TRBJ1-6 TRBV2 ASIWKPEGNSPLH
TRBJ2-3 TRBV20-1 SAPTGASTDTQY
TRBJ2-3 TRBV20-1 SARPRTRTSGIHDTQY
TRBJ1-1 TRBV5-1 ASSPTRDTEAF
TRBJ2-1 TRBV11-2 ASSLDNALSYNEQF
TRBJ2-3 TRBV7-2 ASSLAGDGDTQY
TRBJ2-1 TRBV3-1 ASSQDFRALYNEQF
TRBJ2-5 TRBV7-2 ASSFTAGAVTQY
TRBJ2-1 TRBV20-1 SAEGQRAYNEQF
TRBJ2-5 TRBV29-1 SVQDRRSRGTQY
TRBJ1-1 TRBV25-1 ASREFFEGEAF
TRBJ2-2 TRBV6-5 ASRGINTGELF
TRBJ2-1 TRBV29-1 SGTSGRVSNEQF
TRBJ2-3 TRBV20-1 SARRTDVHTQY
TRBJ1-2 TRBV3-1 ASSPSRGSGYGYT
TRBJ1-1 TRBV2 ASSERPGEFSEAF
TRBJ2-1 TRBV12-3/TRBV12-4 DSSFRWPADNEQF
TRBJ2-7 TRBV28 ASSPPGTGGRYEQY
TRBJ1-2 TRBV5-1 ASSLDGAYGYT
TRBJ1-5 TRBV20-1 SAWTGEINQPQH
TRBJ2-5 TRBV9 ASTLGGSGETQY
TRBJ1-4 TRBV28 ASSLAPGQEGKLF
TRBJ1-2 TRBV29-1 SVDHAGSYGYT
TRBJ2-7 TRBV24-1 ATSDTGRYEQY
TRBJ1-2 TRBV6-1 ASSEDIRDGYGYT
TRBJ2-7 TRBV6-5 ASSYRQDSYEQY
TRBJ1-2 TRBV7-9 ASSRDYGYT
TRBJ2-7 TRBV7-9 ASSLAGTGVREQY
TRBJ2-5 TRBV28 ASSFPGTGPQETQY
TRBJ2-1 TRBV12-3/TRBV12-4 ASRPRDRVYNEQF
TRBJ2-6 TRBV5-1 ASSLALRTSGANVLT
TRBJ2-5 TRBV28 ASSSGTLTETQY
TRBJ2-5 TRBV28 AGGTSGRMEQY
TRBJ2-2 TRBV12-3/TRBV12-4 ASRRGFGTGELF
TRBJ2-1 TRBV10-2 AGGGINEQF
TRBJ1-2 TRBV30 AWSPTSGSDYGYT
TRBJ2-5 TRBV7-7 ASSKGDGYQETQY
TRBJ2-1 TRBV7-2 ASRLTSPHEQF
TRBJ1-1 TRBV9 ASSVEPNRGPDTEAF
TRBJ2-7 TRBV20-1 SARTSGYEQY
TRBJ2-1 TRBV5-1 ASRPSPSSYNEQF
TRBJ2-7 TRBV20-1 SARDLQGLWSEQY
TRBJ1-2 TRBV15 ATSVHRGNIDGYT